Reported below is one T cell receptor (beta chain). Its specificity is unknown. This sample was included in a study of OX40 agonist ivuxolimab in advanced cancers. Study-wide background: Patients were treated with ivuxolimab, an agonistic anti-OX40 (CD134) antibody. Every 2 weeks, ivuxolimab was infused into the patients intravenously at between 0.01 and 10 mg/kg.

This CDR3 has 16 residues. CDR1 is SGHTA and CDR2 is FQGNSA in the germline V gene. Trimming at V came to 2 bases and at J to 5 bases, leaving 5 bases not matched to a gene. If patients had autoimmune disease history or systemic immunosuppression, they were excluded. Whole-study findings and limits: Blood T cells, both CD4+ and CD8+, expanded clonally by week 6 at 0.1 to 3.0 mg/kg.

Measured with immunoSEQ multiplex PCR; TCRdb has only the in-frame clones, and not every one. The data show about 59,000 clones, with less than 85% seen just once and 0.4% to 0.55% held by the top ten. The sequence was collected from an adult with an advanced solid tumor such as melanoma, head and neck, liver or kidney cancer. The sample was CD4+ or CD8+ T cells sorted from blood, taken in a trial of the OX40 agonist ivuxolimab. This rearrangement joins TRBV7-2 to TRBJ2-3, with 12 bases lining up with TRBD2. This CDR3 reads CASSLWLAGGGDTQYF. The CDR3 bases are TGTGCCAGCAGCTTATGGCTAGCGGGAGGGGGAGATACGCAGTATTTT.